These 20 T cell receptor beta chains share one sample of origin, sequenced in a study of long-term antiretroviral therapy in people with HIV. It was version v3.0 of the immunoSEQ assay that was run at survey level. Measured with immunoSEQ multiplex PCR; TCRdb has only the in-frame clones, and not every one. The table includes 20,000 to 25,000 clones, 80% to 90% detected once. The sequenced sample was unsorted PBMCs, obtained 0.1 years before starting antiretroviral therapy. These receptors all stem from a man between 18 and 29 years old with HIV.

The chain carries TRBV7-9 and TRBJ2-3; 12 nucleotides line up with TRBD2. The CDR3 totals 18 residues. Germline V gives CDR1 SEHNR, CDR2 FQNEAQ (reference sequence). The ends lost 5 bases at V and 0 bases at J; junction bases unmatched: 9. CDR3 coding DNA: TGTGCCAGCAGCCCTTCAACCGGGACTAGCGGGAGCACAGATACGCAGTATTTT. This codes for CASSPSTGTSGSTDTQYF.

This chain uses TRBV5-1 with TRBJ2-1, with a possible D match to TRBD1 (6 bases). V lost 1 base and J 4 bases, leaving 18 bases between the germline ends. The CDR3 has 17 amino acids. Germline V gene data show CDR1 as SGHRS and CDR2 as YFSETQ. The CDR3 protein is CASSLNAGARRYNEQFF. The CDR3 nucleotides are TGCGCCAGCAGCTTGAATGCAGGGGCTCGGAGATACAATGAGCAGTTCTTC.

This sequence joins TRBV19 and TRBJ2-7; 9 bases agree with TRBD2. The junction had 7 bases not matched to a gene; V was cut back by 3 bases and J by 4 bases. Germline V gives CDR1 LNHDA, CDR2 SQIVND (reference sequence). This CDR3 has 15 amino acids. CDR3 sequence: CASSISSGATYEQYF. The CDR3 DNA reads TGTGCCAGTAGTATCTCTAGCGGGGCGACATACGAGCAGTACTTC.

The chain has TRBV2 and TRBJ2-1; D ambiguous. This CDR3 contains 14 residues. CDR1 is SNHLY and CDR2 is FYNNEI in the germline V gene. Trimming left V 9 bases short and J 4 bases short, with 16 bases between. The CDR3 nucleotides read TGTGCCAGTACCCTAGGTGGATCGTACAATGAGCAGTTCTTC. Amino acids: CASTLGGSYNEQFF.

CDR3 in DNA: TGTGCCAGCAGTTATTCGGAGGGGGCGCATGGCTACACCTTC. Its protein is CASSYSEGAHGYTF. The rearrangement links TRBV6-6 to TRBJ1-2, with 7 bases identical to TRBD1. The CDR3 extends over 14 amino acids. In germline, CDR1 is MNHNY, CDR2 SVGAGI (reference sequence). After removal of 3 bases from V and 6 bases from J, the junction contained 7 bases not matched to a gene.

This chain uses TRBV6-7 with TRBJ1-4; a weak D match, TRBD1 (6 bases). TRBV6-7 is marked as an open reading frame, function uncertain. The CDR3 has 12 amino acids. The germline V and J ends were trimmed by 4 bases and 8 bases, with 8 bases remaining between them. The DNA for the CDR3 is TGTGCCAGCAGTTCGGGACAAGAAAAACTGTTTTTT. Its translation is CASSSGQEKLFF.

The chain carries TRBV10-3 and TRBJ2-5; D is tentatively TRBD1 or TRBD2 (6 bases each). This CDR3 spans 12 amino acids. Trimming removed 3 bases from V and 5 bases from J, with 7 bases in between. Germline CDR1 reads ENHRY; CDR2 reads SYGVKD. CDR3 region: CAISEGGETQYF. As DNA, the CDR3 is TGTGCCATCAGTGAAGGGGGGGAGACCCAGTACTTC.

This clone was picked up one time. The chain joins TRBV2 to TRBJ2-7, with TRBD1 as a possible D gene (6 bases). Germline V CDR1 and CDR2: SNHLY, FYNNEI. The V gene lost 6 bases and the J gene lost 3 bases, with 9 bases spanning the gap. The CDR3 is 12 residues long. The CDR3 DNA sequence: TGTGCCAGCAGCGGACAGTTCTACGAGCAGTACTTC. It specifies CASSGQFYEQYF.

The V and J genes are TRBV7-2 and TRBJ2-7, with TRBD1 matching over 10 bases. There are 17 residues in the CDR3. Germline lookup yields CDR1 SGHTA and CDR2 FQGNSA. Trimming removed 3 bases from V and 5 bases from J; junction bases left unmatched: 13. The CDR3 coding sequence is TGTGCCAGCAGCTTTGGGACAGGGGCCTCACCTTGGAACGAGCAGTACTTC. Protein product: CASSFGTGASPWNEQYF.

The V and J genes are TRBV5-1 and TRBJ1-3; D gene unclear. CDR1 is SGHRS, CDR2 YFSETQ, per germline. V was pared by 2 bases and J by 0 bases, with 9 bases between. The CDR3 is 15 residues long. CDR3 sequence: CASSLGSISGNTIYF. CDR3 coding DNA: TGCGCCAGCAGCTTAGGGTCGATCTCTGGAAACACCATATATTTT.

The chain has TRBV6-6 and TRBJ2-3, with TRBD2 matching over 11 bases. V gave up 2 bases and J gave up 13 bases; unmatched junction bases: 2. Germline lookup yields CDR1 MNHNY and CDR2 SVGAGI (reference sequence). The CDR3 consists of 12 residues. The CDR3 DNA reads TGTGCCAGCAGTTACACTAGCGGGAGCAAGTATTTT. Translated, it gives CASSYTSGSKYF.

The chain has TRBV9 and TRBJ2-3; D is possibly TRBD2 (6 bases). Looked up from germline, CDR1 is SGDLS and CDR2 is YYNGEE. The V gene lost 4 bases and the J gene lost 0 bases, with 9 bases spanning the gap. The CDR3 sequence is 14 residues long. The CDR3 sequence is CASSHAGSTDTQYF. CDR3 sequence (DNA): TGTGCCAGCAGCCACGCGGGGAGCACAGATACGCAGTATTTT.

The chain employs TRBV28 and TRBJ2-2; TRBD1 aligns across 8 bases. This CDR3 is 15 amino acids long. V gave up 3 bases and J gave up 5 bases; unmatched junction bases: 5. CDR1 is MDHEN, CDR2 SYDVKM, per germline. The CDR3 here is CASSLDRAGTGELFF. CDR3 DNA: TGTGCCAGCAGTTTGGACAGGGCGGGGACCGGGGAGCTGTTTTTT.

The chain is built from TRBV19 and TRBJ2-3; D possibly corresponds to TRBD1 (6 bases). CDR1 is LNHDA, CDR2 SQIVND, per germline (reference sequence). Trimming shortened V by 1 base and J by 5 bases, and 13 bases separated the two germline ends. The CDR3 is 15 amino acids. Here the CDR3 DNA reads TGTGCCAGTAGTATAGGTCAGGGGTCGAGAGATACGCAGTATTTT. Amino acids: CASSIGQGSRDTQYF.

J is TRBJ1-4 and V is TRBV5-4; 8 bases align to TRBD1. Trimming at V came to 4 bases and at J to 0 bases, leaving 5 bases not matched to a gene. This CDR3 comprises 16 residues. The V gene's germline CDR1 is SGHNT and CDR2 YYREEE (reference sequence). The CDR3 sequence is CASSATGASTNEKLFF. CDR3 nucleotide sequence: TGTGCCAGCAGCGCGACAGGGGCCTCAACTAATGAAAAACTGTTTTTT.

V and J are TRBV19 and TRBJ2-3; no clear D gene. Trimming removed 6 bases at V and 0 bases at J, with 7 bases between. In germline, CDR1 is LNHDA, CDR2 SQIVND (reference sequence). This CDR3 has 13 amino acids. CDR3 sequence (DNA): TGTGCCAGTAGAGTTGGGAGCACAGATACGCAGTATTTT. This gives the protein CASRVGSTDTQYF.

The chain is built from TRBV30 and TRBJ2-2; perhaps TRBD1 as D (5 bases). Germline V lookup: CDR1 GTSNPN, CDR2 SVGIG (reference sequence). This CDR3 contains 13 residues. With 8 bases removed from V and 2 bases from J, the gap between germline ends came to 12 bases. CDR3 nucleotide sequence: TGTGCCCGGAAAGGGGATAACACCGGGGAGCTGTTTTTT. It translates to CARKGDNTGELFF.

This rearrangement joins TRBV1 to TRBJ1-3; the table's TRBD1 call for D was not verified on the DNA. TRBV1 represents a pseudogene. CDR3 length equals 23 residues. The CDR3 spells CTSSPRTPGQGSIAQSSGNTIYF. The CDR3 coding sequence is TGCACCAGCAGCCCCCGCACGCCGGGACAGGGGTCGATCGCTCAGAGCTCTGGAAACACCATATATTTT.

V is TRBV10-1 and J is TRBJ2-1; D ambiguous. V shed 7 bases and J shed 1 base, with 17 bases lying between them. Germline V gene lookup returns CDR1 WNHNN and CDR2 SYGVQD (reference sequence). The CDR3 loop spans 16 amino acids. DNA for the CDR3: TGCGCCAGCACCGAGAAGGGCCCCTTATCCTACAATGAGCAGTTCTTC. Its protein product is CASTEKGPLSYNEQFF.

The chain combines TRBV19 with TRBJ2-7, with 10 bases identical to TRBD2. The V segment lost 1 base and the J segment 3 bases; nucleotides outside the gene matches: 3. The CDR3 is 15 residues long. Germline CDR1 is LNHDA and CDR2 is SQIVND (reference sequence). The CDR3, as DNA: TGTGCCAGTAGTATAGCACTAGCGGGGAACTACGAGCAGTACTTC. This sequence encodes CASSIALAGNYEQYF. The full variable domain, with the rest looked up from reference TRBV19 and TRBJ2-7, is DGGITQSPKYLFRKEGQNVTLSCEQNLNHDAMYWYRQDPGQGLRLIYYSQIVNDFQKGDIAEGYSVSREKKESFPLTVTSAQKNPTAFYLCASSIALAGNYEQYFGPGTRLTVT.